The source of this T cell receptor (beta chain) is a study of blood T cell repertoires in COVID-19. V was shortened by 4 bases and J by 5 bases, with 14 bases between the two germline ends. The CDR3 is 14 amino acids. In germline, CDR1 is MGHRA, CDR2 YSYEKL. Per the study methods: Estimated nucleated cell counts came from reference gene primer amplification. TCRdb's copy holds only in-frame clones and misses some; the assay was immunoSEQ multiplex PCR. D and trimming come from the DNA, and the V and J calls and clone size come from that table. Here the sample spans 200,000 to 300,000 clones, about four fifths being singletons.

The J gene is TRBJ1-2, the V gene TRBV4-1; D unresolved. The sequencing sample was made of peripheral blood. The clonotype comes from a woman older than 75 with COVID-19, enrolled during active disease. The CDR3 bases are TGCGCCAGCAGCCTAGACACCCCTAGGTATGGCTACACCTTC. Amino acid sequence: CASSLDTPRYGYTF.